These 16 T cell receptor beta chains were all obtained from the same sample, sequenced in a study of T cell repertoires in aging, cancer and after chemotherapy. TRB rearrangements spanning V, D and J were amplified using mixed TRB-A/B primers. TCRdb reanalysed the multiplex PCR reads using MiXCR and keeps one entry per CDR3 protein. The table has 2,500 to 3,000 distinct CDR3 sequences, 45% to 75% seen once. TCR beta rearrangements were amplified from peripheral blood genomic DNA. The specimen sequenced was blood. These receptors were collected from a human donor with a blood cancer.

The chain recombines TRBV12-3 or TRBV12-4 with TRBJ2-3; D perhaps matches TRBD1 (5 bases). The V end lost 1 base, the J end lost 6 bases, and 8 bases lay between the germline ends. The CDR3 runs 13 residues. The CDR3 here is CASSLGTPDTQYF. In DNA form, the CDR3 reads TGTGCCAGCAGTTTAGGGACACCCGATACGCAGTATTTT.

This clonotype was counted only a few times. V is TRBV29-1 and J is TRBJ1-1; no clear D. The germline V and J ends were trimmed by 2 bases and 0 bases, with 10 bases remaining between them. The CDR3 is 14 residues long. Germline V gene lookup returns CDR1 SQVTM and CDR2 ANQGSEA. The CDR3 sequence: CSVERTPLNTEAFF. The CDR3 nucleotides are TGCAGCGTTGAAAGAACGCCGTTGAACACTGAAGCTTTCTTT. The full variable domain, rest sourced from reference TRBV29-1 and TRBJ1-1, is SAVISQKPSRDICQRGTSLTIQCQVDSQVTMMFWYRQQPGQSLTLIATANQGSEATYESGFVIDKFPISRPNLTFSTLTVSNMSPEDSSIYLCSVERTPLNTEAFFGQGTRLTVV.

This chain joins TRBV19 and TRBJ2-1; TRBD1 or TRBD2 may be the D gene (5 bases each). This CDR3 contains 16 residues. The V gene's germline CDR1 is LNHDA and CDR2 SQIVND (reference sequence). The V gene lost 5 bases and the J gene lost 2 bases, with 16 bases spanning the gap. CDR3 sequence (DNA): TGTGCCAGTAGTGACCCAGGGACGGGGACCTACAATGAGCAGTTCTTC. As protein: CASSDPGTGTYNEQFF.

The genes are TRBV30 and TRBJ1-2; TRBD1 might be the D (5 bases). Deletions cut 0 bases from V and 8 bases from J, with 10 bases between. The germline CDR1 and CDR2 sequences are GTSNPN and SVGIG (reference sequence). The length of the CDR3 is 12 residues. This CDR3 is CAWSVQGTGYTF. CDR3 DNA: TGTGCCTGGAGTGTACAAGGGACCGGCTACACCTTC.

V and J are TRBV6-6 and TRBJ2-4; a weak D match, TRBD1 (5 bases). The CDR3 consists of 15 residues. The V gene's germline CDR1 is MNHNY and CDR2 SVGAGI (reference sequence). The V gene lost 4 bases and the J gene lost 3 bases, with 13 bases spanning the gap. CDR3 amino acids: CASSSRDGGKNIQYF. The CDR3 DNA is TGTGCCAGCAGTTCCAGGGATGGTGGCAAAAACATTCAGTACTTC.

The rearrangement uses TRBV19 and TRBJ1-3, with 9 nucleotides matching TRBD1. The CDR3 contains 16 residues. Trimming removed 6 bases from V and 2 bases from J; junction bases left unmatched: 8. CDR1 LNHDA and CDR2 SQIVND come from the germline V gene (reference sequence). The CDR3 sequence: CASRKWTGETGNTIYF. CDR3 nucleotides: TGTGCCAGTAGGAAATGGACAGGGGAGACTGGAAACACCATATATTTT.

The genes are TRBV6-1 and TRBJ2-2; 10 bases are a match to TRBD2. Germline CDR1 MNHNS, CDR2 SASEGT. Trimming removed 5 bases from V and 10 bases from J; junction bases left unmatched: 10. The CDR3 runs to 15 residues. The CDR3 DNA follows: TGTGCCAGCAGTTACACTAGCGGGACGTACGTGGAGCTGTTTTTT. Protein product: CASSYTSGTYVELFF.

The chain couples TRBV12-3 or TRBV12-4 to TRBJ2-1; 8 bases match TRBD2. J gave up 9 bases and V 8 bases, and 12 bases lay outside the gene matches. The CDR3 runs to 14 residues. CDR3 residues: CASHQGRLATEQFF. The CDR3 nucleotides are TGTGCCAGCCACCAAGGGAGACTAGCGACTGAGCAGTTCTTC.

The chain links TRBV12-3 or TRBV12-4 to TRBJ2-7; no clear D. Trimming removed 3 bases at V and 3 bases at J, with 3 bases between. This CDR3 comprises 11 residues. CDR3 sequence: CASSLVYEQYF. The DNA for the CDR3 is TGTGCCAGCAGTTTGGTCTACGAGCAGTACTTC.

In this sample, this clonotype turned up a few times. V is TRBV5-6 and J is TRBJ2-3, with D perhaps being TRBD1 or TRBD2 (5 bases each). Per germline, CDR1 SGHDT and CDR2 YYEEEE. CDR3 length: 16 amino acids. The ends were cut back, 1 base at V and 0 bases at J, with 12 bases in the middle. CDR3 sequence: CASSLRAGSSTDTQYF. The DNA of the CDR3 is TGTGCCAGCAGCTTGCGTGCAGGGAGTAGCACAGATACGCAGTATTTT. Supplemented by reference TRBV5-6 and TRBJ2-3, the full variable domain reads DAGVTQSPTHLIKTRGQQVTLRCSPKSGHDTVSWYQQALGQGPQFIFQYYEEEERQRGNFPDRFSGHQFPNYSSELNVNALLLGDSALYLCASSLRAGSSTDTQYFGPGTRLTVL.

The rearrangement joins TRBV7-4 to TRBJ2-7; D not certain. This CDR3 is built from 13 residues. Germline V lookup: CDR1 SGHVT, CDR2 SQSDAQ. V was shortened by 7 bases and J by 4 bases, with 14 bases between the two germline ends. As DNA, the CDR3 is TGTGCCAGCAAGGACGGCCTGGAGTACGAGCAGTACTTC. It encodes CASKDGLEYEQYF.

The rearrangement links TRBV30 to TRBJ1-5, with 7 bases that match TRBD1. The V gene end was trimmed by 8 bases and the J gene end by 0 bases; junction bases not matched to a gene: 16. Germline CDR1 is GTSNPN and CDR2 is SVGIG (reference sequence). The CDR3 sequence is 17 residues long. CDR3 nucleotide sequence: TGTGCCAGCACGACAGGGTGGGGGGCTTATAGCAATCAGCCCCAGCATTTT. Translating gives CASTTGWGAYSNQPQHF.

CDR3 sequence (DNA): TGTGCCAGCACGGAGTGGGGACGTGGCTACACCTTC. Translating it yields CASTEWGRGYTF. The V and J genes are TRBV6-2 or TRBV6-3 and TRBJ1-2; maybe TRBD1 (5 bases). Germline CDR1 is MNHEY and CDR2 is SVGEGT. This CDR3 spans 12 amino acids. With 7 bases removed from V and 7 bases from J, the gap between germline ends came to 13 bases.

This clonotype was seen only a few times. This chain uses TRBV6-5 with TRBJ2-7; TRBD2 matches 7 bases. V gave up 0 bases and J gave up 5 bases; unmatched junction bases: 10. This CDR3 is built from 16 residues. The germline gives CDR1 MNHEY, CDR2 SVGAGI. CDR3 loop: CASSYSIGGGTHEQYF. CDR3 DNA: TGTGCCAGCAGTTACTCGATCGGGGGAGGGACGCACGAGCAGTACTTC.

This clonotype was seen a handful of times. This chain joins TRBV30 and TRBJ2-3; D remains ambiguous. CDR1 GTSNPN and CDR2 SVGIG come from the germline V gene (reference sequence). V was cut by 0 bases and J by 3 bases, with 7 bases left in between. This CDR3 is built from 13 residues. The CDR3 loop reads CAWSVKATDTQYF. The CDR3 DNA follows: TGTGCCTGGAGTGTAAAGGCGACAGATACGCAGTATTTT.

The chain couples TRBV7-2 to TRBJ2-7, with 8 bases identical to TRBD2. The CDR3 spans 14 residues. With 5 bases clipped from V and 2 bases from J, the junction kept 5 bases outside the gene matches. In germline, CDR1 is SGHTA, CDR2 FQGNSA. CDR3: CASSHREGTYEQYF. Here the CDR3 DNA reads TGTGCCAGCAGCCACCGGGAGGGTACCTACGAGCAGTACTTC.